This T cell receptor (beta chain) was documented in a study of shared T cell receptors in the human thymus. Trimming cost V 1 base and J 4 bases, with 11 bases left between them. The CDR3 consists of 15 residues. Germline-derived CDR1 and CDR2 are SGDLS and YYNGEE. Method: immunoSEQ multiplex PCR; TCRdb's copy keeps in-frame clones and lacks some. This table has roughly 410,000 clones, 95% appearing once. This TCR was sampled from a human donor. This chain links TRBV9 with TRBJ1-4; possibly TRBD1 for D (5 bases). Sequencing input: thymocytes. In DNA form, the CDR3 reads TGTGCCAGCAGCGTAAAAGACAGCCGTAATGAAAAACTGTTTTTT. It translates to CASSVKDSRNEKLFF.